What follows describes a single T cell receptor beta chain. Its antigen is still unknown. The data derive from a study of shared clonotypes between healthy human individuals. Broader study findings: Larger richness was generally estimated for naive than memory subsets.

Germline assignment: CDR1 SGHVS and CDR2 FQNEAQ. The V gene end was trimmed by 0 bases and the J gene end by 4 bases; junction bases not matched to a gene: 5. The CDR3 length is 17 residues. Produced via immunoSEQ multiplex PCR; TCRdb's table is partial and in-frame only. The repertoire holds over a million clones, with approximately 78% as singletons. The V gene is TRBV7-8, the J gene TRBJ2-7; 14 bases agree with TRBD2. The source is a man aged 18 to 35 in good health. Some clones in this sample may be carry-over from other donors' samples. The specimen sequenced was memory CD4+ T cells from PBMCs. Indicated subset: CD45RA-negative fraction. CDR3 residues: CASSLAPGLAGEYEQYF. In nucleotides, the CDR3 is TGTGCCAGCAGCTTAGCCCCGGGACTAGCGGGAGAGTACGAGCAGTACTTC.